The clone carrying this TCR beta chain has only a few counts. Its antigen remains unidentified. J gave up 3 bases and V 0 bases, and 4 bases lay outside the gene matches. The germline V gene encodes CDR1 MNHEY and CDR2 SVGEGT. There are 15 residues in the CDR3. The sample is drawn from a study of T cells after yellow fever vaccination. General study findings and limits: The bulk population could contribute abundant contaminating clonotypes to FACS-sorted repertoires.

One entry per CDR3 protein results from TCRdb running MiXCR on the 5' RACE reads. The sample carries 250,000 to 300,000 distinct CDR3 sequences, 8.7% recorded once. The chain uses TRBV6-2 or TRBV6-3 and TRBJ2-5; 7 bases fit TRBD1. The material was CD4+ T cells sorted from PBMCs, obtained 5 days after the yellow fever booster vaccination. The source of this sequence is a man aged 18 to 30 who received the YFV17D yellow fever vaccine. This CDR3 reads CASSYSYTGEETQYF. CDR3 nucleotide sequence: TGTGCCAGCAGTTACTCATACACAGGGGAAGAGACCCAGTACTTC.